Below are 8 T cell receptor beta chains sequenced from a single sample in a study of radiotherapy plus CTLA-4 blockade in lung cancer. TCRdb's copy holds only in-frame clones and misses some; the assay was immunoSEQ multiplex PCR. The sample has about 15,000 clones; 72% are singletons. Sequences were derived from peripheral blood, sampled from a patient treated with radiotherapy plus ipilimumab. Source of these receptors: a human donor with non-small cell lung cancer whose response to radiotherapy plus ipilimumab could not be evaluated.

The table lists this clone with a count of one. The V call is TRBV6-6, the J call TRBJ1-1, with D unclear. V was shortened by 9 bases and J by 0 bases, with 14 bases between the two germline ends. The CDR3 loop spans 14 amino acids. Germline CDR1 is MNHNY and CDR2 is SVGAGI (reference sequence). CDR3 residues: CASYAGDMNTEAFF. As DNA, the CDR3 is TGTGCCAGTTATGCGGGTGACATGAACACTGAAGCTTTCTTT.

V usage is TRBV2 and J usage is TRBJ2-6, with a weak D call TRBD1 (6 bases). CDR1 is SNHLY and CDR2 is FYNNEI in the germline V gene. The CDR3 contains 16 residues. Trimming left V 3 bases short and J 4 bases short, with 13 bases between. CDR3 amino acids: CASSEEAGAGANVLTF. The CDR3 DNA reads TGTGCCAGCAGTGAGGAGGCAGGGGCCGGGGCCAACGTCCTGACTTTC.

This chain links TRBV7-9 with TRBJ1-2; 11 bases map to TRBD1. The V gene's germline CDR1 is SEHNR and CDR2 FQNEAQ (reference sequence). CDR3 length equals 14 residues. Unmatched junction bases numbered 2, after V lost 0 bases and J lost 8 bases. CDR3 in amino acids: CASSLAGQGAGYTF. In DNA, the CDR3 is TGTGCCAGCAGCTTAGCTGGACAGGGGGCCGGCTACACCTTC.

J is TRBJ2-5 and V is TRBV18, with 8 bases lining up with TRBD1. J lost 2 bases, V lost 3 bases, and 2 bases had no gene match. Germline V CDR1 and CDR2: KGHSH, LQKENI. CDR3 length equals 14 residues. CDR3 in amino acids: CASSPGQEQETQYF. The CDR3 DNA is TGTGCCAGCTCACCGGGACAGGAGCAAGAGACCCAGTACTTC.

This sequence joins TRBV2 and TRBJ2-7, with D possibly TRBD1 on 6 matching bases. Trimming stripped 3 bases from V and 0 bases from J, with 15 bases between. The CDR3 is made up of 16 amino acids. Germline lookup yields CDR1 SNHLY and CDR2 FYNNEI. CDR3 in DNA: TGTGCCAGCAGTGAGAAGACAGGCCTTAGCTCCTACGAGCAGTACGTC. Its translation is CASSEKTGLSSYEQYV.

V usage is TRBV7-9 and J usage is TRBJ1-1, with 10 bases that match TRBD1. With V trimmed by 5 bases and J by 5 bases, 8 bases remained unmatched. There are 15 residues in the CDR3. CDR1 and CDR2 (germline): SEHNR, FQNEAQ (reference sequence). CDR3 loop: CASSPGRTGGTEAFF. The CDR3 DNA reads TGTGCCAGCAGCCCCGGGCGGACAGGGGGGACTGAAGCTTTCTTT. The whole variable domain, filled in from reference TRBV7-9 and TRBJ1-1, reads DTGVSQNPRHKITKRGQNVTFRCDPISEHNRLYWYRQTLGQGPEFLTYFQNEAQLEKSRLLSDRFSAERPKGSFSTLEIQRTEQGDSAMYLCASSPGRTGGTEAFFGQGTRLTVV.

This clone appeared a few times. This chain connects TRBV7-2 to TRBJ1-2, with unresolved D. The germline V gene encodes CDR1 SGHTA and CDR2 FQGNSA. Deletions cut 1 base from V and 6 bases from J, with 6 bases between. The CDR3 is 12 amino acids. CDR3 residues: CASSLGGDGYTF. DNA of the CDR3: TGTGCCAGCAGCTTAGGCGGGGATGGCTACACCTTC.

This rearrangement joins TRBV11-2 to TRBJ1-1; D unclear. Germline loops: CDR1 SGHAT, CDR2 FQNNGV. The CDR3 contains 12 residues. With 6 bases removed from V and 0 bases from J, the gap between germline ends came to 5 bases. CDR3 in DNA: TGTGCCAGCAGGGAGTTGAACACTGAAGCTTTCTTT. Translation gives CASRELNTEAFF. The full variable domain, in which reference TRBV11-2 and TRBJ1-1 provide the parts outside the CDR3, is EAGVAQSPRYKIIEKRQSVAFWCNPISGHATLYWYQQILGQGPKLLIQFQNNGVVDDSQLPKDRFSAERLKGVDSTLKIQPAKLEDSAVYLCASRELNTEAFFGQGTRLTVV.